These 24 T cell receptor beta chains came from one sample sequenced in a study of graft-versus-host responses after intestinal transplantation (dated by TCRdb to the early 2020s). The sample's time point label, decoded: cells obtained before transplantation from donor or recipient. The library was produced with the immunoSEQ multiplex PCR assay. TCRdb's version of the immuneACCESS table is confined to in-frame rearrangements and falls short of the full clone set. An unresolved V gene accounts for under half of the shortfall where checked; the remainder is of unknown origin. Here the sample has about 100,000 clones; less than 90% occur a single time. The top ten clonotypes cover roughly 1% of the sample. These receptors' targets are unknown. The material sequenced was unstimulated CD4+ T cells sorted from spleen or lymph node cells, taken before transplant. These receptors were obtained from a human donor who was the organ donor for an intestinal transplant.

The chain's CDR3 is CASSPTQGAGEQYF. The DNA for the CDR3 is TGTGCCAGCAGCCCAACACAGGGGGCGGGCGAGCAGTACTTC. The rearrangement uses TRBV7-2 and TRBJ2-7; 9 bases match TRBD1. V trimming: 5 bases; J trimming: 6 bases; junction bases outside the gene matches: 8. The germline V gene has CDR1 SGHTA and CDR2 FQGNSA. The length of the CDR3 is 14 residues. Looking up the rest from reference TRBV7-2 and TRBJ2-7 gives the full variable domain: GAGVSQSPSNKVTEKGKDVELRCDPISGHTALYWYRQSLGQGLEFLIYFQGNSAPDKSGLPSDRFSAERTGGSVSTLTIQRTQQEDSAVYLCASSPTQGAGEQYFGPGTRLTVT.

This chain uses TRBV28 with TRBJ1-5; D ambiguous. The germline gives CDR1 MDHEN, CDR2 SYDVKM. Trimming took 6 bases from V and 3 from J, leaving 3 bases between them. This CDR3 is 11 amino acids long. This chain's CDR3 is CASSHNQPQHF. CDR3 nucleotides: TGTGCCAGCAGCCACAATCAGCCCCAGCATTTT.

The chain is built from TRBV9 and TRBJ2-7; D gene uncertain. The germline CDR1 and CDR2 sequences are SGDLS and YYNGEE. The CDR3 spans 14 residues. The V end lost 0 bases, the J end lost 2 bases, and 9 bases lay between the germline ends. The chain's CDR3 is CASSVDYGAYEQYF. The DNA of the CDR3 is TGTGCCAGCAGCGTAGATTACGGAGCCTACGAGCAGTACTTC.

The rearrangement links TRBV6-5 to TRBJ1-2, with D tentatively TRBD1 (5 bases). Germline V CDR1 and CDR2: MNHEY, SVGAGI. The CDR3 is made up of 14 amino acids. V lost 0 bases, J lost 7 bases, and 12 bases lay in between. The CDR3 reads CASSYSRALRGYTF. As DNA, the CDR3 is TGTGCCAGCAGTTACTCCAGGGCCCTACGTGGCTACACCTTC.

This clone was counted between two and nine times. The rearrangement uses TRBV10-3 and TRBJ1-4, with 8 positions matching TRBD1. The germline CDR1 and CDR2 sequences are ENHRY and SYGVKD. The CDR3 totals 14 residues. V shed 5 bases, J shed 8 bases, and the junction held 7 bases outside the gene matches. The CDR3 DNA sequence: TGTGCCATCAGTCAGGGGGCAGTGGGAGAAAAACTGTTTTTT. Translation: CAISQGAVGEKLFF.

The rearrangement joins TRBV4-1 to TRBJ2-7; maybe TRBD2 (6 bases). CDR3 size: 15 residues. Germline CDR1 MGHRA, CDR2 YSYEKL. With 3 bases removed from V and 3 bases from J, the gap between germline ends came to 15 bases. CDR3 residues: CASSHGRGGNYEQYF. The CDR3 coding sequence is TGCGCCAGCAGCCATGGGCGGGGTGGGAACTACGAGCAGTACTTC.

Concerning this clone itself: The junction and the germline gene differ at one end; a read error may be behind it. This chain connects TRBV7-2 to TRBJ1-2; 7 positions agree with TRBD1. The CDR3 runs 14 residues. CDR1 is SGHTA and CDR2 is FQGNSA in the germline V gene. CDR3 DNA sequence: TGTGCCATCAGCCCCTCCCCGGGACAGTATGGCTACACCTTC. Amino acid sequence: CAISPSPGQYGYTF.

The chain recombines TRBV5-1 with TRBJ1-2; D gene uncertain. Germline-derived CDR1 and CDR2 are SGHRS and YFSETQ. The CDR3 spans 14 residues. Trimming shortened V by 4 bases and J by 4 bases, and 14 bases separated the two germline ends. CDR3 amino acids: CASSPLQDSYGYTF. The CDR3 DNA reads TGCGCCAGCAGCCCCCTCCAGGATTCCTATGGCTACACCTTC.

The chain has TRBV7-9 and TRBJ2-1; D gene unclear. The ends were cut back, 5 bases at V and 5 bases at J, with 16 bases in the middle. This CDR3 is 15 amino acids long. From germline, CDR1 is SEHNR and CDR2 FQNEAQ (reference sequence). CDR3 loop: CASSPVVQWDNEQFF. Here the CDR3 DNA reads TGTGCCAGCAGCCCAGTAGTACAATGGGACAATGAGCAGTTCTTC.

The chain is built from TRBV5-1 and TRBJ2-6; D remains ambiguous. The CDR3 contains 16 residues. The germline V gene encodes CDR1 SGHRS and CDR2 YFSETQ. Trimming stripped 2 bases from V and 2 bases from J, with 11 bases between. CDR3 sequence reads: CASSLSTSTGANVLTF. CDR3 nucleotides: TGCGCCAGCAGCTTATCGACAAGCACTGGGGCCAACGTCCTGACTTTC. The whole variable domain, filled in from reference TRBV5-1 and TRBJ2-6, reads KAGVTQTPRYLIKTRGQQVTLSCSPISGHRSVSWYQQTPGQGLQFLFEYFSETQRNKGNFPGRFSGRQFSNSRSEMNVSTLELGDSALYLCASSLSTSTGANVLTFGAGSRLTVL.

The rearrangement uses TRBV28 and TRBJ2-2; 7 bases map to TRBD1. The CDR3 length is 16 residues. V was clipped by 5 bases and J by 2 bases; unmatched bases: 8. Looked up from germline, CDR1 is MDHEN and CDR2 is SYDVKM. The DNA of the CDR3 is TGTGCCAGCAGTATCCTCGGGACAGTAAACACCGGGGAGCTGTTTTTT. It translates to CASSILGTVNTGELFF.

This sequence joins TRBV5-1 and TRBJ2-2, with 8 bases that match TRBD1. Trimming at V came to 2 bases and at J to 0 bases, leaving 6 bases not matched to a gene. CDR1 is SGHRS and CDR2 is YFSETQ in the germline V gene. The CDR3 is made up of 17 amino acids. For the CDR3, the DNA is TGCGCCAGCAGCTTCCTCCCGACAGGGGCGAACACCGGGGAGCTGTTTTTT. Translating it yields CASSFLPTGANTGELFF.

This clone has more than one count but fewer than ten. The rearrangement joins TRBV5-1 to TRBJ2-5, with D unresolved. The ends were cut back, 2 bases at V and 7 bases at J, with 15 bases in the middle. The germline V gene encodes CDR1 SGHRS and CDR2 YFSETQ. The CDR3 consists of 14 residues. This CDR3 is CASSLGNGPGTQYF. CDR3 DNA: TGCGCCAGCAGCTTAGGTAACGGCCCGGGGACCCAGTACTTC.

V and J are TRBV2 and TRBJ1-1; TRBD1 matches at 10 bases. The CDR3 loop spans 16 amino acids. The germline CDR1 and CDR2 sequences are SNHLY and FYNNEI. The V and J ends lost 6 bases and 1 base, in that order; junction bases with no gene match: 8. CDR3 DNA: TGTGCCAGCAGGTCAGACAGGGGGCCTGGGAACACTGAAGCTTTCTTT. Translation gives CASRSDRGPGNTEAFF.

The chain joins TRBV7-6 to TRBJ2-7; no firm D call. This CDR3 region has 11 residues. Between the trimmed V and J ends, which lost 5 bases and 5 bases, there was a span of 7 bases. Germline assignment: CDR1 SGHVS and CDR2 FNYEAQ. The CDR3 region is CASSLSDEQYF. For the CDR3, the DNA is TGTGCCAGCAGCCTTTCGGACGAGCAGTACTTC.

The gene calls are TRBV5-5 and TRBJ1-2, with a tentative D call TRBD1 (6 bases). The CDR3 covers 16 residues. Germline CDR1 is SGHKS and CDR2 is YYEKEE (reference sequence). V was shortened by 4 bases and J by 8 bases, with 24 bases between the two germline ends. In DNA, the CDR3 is TGTGCCAGCAGCCTCCTTCTTGGGGGCCGGTCTATGGGCTACACCTTC. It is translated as CASSLLLGGRSMGYTF.

CDR3 loop: CASILARANNSPLHF. CDR3 coding DNA: TGTGCCAGCATTCTCGCCCGGGCAAATAATTCACCCCTCCACTTT. The chain carries TRBV6-6 and TRBJ1-6; D remains unclear. CDR1 is MNHNY, CDR2 SVGAGI, per germline (reference sequence). The CDR3 runs to 15 residues. V lost 7 bases and J lost 5, with 15 bases in between.

CDR3 sequence (DNA): TGTGCCAGCTCACCACGACTAGCGGGCGGGGAGCTGTTTTTT. This encodes CASSPRLAGGELFF. V and J are TRBV18 and TRBJ2-2; 10 nucleotides align to TRBD2. The junction had 0 bases not matched to a gene; V was cut back by 1 base and J by 7 bases. Germline assignment: CDR1 KGHSH and CDR2 LQKENI. The CDR3 covers 14 residues.

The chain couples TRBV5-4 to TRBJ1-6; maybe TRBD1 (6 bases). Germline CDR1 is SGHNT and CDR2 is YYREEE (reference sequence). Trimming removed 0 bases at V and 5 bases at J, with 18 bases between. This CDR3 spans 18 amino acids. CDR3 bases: TGTGCCAGCAGCTTGGCCTTAAGTGGGGGCAGGGATAATTCACCCCTCCACTTT. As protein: CASSLALSGGRDNSPLHF.

The CDR3 spells CASLSGGAINYGYTF. The CDR3 nucleotides are TGTGCCAGCCTCTCGGGTGGAGCGATTAACTATGGCTACACCTTC. The V gene is TRBV28, the J gene TRBJ1-2; D is uncertain. V lost 8 bases to trimming and J lost 1 base, with 17 bases between them. Germline CDR1 and CDR2: MDHEN and SYDVKM. CDR3 length: 15 residues.

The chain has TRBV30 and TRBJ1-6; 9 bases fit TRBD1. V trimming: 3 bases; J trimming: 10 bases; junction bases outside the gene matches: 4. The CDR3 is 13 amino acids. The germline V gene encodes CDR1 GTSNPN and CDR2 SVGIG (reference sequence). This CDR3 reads CAWRQGAGSPLHF. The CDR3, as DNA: TGTGCCTGGAGACAGGGGGCGGGATCACCCCTCCACTTT.

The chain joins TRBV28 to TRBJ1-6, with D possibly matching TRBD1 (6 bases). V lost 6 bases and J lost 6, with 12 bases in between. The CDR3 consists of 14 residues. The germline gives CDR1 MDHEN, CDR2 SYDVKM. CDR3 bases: TGTGCCAGCAGACCAGGGGCAGGTAATTCACCCCTCCACTTT. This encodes CASRPGAGNSPLHF.

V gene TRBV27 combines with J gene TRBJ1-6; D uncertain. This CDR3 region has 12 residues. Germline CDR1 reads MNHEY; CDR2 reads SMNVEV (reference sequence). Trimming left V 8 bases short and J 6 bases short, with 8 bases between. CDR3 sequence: CASELCNSPLHF. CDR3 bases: TGTGCCAGCGAGCTCTGTAATTCACCCCTCCACTTT.

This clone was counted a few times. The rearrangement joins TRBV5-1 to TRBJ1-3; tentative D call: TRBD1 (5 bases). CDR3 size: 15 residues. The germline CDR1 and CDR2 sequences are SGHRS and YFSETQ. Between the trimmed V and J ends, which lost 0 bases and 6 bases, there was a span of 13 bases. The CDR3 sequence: CASSLAGAEENTIYF. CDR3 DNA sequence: TGCGCCAGCAGCTTGGCCGGGGCAGAGGAAAACACCATATATTTT.